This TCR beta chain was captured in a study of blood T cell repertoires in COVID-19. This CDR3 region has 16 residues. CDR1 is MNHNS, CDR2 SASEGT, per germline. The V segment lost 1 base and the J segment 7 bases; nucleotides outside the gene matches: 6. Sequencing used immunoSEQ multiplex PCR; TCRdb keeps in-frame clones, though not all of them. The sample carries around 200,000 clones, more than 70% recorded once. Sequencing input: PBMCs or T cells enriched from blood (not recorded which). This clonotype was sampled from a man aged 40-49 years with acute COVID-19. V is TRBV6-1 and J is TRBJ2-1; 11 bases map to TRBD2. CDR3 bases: TGTGCCAGCAGTGAAGTGCCTAGCGGGGGGTGGAATGAGCAGTTCTTC. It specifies CASSEVPSGGWNEQFF.